This T cell receptor (beta chain) appears in the sequencing data of a study of regulatory T cells in long-lasting Graves disease. Arm-PCR of CDR3 regions and iRepertoire HTBI primers were used to build TCR beta libraries. TCRdb independently ran MiXCR on the multiplex PCR reads; one entry per CDR3 protein. The sample consists of about 220,000 distinct CDR3 sequences, about 19% of them appearing once. CDR1 is MDHEN, CDR2 SYDVKM, per germline. V was trimmed by 8 bases and J by 2 bases, leaving 13 bases between them. This CDR3 is built from 13 residues. As to time point: newly diagnosed GD, antithyroid drugs for less than 3 months. PBMCs were the source of the RNA used for TCR sequencing. This clonotype came up many times. The sample also formed part of further work on T cells in Graves' hyperthyroidism and ophthalmopathy.

The sequences come from peripheral blood mononuclear cells (PBMCs), collected at new diagnosis, from a patient treated with antithyroid drugs. V and J are TRBV28 and TRBJ2-7; D might be TRBD1 (6 bases). The receptor was isolated from a woman in her twenties or thirties with Graves disease. Here the CDR3 DNA reads TGTGCCAGCCGAACGACAGGACCCTACGAGCAGTACTTC. It specifies CASRTTGPYEQYF.